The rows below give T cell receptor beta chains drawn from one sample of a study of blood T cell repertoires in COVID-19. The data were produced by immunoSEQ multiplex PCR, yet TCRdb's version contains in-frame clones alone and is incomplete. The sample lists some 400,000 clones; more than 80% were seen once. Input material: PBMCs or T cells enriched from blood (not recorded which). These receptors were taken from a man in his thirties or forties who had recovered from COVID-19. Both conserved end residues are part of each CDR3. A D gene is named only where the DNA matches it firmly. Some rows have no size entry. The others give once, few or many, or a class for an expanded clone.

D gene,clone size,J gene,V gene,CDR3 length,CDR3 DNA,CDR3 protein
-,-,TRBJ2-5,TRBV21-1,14,TGTGCCAGCAGCAAAGGACAGCAAAGACCGACCCAGTACTTC,CASSKGQQRPTQYF
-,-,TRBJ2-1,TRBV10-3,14,TGTGCCATCAGTGATGGGGGGAGCCACAATGAGCAGTTCTTC,CAISDGGSHNEQFF
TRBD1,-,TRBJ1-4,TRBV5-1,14,TGCGCCAGCAGCTCAGGGGGCACCGGTGAAAAACTGTTTTTT,CASSSGGTGEKLFF
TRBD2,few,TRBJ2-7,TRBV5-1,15,TGCGCCAGCAGCTTGGACACTAGCGGGGGCTACGAGCAGTACTTC,CASSLDTSGGYEQYF
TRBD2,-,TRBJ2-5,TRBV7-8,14,TGTGCCAGCAGCTCGGAGACTAGCCCAGAGACCCAGTACTTC,CASSSETSPETQYF
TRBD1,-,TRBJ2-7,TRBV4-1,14,TGCGCCAGCAGCCAAGTTCAGGGGGTTGACGAGCAGTACTTC,CASSQVQGVDEQYF
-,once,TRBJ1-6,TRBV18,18,TGTGCCAGCTCACCTCGACTTCCACGGACGGGACACTTTTCACCCCTCCACTTT,CASSPRLPRTGHFSPLHF
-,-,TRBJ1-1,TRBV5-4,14,TGTGCCAGCAGCTTGGACACAGTGAACACTGAAGCTTTCTTT,CASSLDTVNTEAFF
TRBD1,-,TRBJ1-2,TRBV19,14,TGTGCCAGCACCCCGGCAGGGGGCGTGGATGGCTACACCTTC,CASTPAGGVDGYTF
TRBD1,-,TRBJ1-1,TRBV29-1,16,TGCAGCGTTGACGGGGTGGAGGGGGCAGGGAACACTGAAGCTTTCTTT,CSVDGVEGAGNTEAFF
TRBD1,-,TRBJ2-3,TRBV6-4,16,TGTGCCAGCAGTCTCTCGACAGGGGGGAGCACAGATACGCAGTATTTT,CASSLSTGGSTDTQYF
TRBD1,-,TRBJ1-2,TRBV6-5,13,TGTGCCAGCAGTACCGGGGACAGTTTGGGCTACACCTTC,CASSTGDSLGYTF
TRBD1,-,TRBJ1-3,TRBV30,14,TGTGCCTGGAGTCGTGGACAGGCTGGAAACACCATATATTTT,CAWSRGQAGNTIYF
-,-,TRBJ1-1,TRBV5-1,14,TGCGCCAGCAGCTTTGTAGGGGGGAACACTGAAGCTTTCTTT,CASSFVGGNTEAFF
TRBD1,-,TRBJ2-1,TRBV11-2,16,TGTGCCAGCAGCTCCCGGTACAGGGGGGTCCCCAGGGAGCAGTTCTTC,CASSSRYRGVPREQFF
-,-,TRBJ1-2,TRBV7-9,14,TGTGCCAGCAGCTTAGTTGAACACCTCTATGGCTACACCTTC,CASSLVEHLYGYTF
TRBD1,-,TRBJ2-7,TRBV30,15,TGTGCCTGGAGGGCCCTAGGACAGGGTTCCTACGAGCAGTACTTC,CAWRALGQGSYEQYF
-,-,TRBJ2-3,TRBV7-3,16,TGTGCCAGCAGCTCCCATGGTGGCAGAAGCACAGATACGCAGTATTTT,CASSSHGGRSTDTQYF
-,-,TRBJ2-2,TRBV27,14,TGTGCCAGCAGTTTAACAGGGTACACCGGGGAGCTGTTTTTT,CASSLTGYTGELFF
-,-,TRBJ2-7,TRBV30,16,TGTGCCTGGAGTGTAAAAGGGGTTCCGCGTACCTACGAGCAGTACTTC,CAWSVKGVPRTYEQYF
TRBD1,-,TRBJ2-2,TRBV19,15,TGTGCCAGTAGTGCCCGGACAGGTAACACCGGGGAGCTGTTTTTT,CASSARTGNTGELFF
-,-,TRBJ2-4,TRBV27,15,TGTGCCAGCAGTTTATCGGTACTAGCCAAAAACATTCAGTACTTC,CASSLSVLAKNIQYF
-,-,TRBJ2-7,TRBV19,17,TGTGCCAGTAGCACTACAGGGGACGGGAGGGCCGACTACGAGCAGTACTTC,CASSTTGDGRADYEQYF
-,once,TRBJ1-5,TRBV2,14,TGTGCCAGCGGCAAAAAAGATAGCAATCAGCCCCAGCATTTT,CASGKKDSNQPQHF
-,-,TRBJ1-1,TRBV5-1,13,TGCGCCAGCAGCTTACTAGAGAACACTGAAGCTTTCTTT,CASSLLENTEAFF
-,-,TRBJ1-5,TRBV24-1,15,TGTGCCACCAGTGATCGGACTGATTTAAATCAGCCCCAGCATTTT,CATSDRTDLNQPQHF
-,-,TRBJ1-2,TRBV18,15,TGTGCCAGCTCAGGACTCCAGGGGTTCAACTATGGCTACACCTTC,CASSGLQGFNYGYTF